This T cell receptor (beta chain) emerged from a study of blood T cell repertoires in COVID-19. Across the study: The analysed material was cDNA or gDNA that came from T cells, B-cell-depleted T cells, or PBMCs.

Produced via immunoSEQ multiplex PCR; TCRdb's table is partial and in-frame only. The repertoire holds roughly 190,000 clones, 85% to 90% seen once, with roughly 7% in the top ten. The sequenced sample consisted of peripheral blood. This receptor was taken from a woman older than 75 in a cohort sampled during active or convalescent COVID-19.

This CDR3 is CASSTGGQENNQPQHF. The DNA for the CDR3 is TGCGCCAGCAGTACAGGGGGCCAGGAGAACAATCAGCCCCAGCATTTT. This chain uses TRBV5-1 with TRBJ1-5, with TRBD1 identical over 9 bases. The ends lost 5 bases at V and 3 bases at J; junction bases unmatched: 9. This CDR3 contains 16 residues. Looked up from germline, CDR1 is SGHRS and CDR2 is YFSETQ.